The 15 T cell receptor beta chains reported below all come from one sample, sequenced in a study of T-cell memory formation after mild COVID-19. MiXCR was run by TCRdb on the 5' RACE reads, yielding one entry per CDR3 protein. The sample includes 270,000 or so distinct CDR3 sequences, approximately 16% of them seen just once. Sequenced sample: PBMCs or a T cell subset sorted from them (not recorded which). The source is a man younger than 35 who had mild COVID-19 (a few samples of this study predate the infection). Cell type and time point are not known.

This clonotype occurred many times. The chain joins TRBV19 to TRBJ2-2, with 13 bases fitting TRBD2. Losses at the gene ends were 8 bases for V and 7 bases for J; bases not matched to a gene: 10. The CDR3 consists of 16 residues. The germline V gene encodes CDR1 LNHDA and CDR2 SQIVND (reference sequence). The DNA of the CDR3 is TGTGCCAGTTCGAGGACTAGCGGGGGTAGGGTCGGGGAGCTGTTTTTT. Amino acids: CASSRTSGGRVGELFF.

The rearrangement uses TRBV28 and TRBJ2-5; TRBD1 is a possible D gene (6 bases). This CDR3 comprises 13 residues. Trimming stripped 6 bases from V and 5 bases from J, with 13 bases between. Germline-derived CDR1 and CDR2 are MDHEN and SYDVKM. Written as DNA, the CDR3 is TGTGCCAGCAGGCTCGGGACACCCGAGACCCAGTACTTC. This encodes CASRLGTPETQYF. The full variable domain, in which reference TRBV28 and TRBJ2-5 provide the parts outside the CDR3, is DVKVTQSSRYLVKRTGEKVFLECVQDMDHENMFWYRQDPGLGLRLIYFSYDVKMKEKGDIPEGYSVSREKKERFSLILESASTNQTSMYLCASRLGTPETQYFGPGTRLLVL.

This clonotype occurred a few times. The chain has TRBV30 and TRBJ1-2, with D perhaps matching TRBD1 (6 bases). Germline assignment: CDR1 GTSNPN and CDR2 SVGIG (reference sequence). CDR3 length: 14 amino acids. With 3 bases removed from V and 4 bases from J, the gap between germline ends came to 15 bases. CDR3 region: CAWSPGQTLYGYTF. CDR3 in DNA: TGTGCCTGGAGCCCAGGACAGACCCTCTATGGCTACACCTTC.

V is TRBV9 and J is TRBJ2-1, with D perhaps matching TRBD2 (6 bases). Germline V lookup: CDR1 SGDLS, CDR2 YYNGEE. The CDR3 is 14 amino acids. Between the trimmed V and J ends, which lost 0 bases and 9 bases, there was a span of 13 bases. Written as DNA, the CDR3 is TGTGCCAGCAGCGTAGGGATTAGCGGTGGTGAGCAGTTCTTC. This codes for CASSVGISGGEQFF.

This clonotype was observed a handful of times. CDR3 loop: CSAQDDRGDRGEQYF. The CDR3, as DNA: TGCAGTGCGCAGGATGACAGGGGCGATCGAGGGGAGCAGTACTTC. The chain combines TRBV20-1 with TRBJ2-7, with 8 bases aligning to TRBD1. V was clipped by 6 bases and J by 7 bases; unmatched bases: 17. This CDR3 has 15 amino acids. Looked up from germline, CDR1 is DFQATT and CDR2 is SNEGSKA (reference sequence).

This clonotype was observed a few times. The V and J genes are TRBV6-2 or TRBV6-3 and TRBJ2-6; D might be TRBD1 (6 bases). The CDR3 sequence is 17 residues long. Germline lookup yields CDR1 MNHEY and CDR2 SVGEGT. V dropped 2 bases and J dropped 0 bases, with 11 bases sitting between them. The chain's CDR3 is CASSYAGVSSGANVLTF. The CDR3 region has the DNA TGTGCCAGCAGTTACGCAGGGGTCAGCTCTGGGGCCAACGTCCTGACTTTC.

This clonotype was counted between two and nine times. The CDR3 loop reads CASSPPVDSYEQYF. CDR3 nucleotide sequence: TGTGCCAGCTCACCACCCGTAGACAGCTACGAGCAGTACTTC. This sequence joins TRBV18 and TRBJ2-7, with D perhaps matching TRBD1 (5 bases). CDR1 KGHSH and CDR2 LQKENI come from the germline V gene. V was shortened by 0 bases and J by 3 bases, with 9 bases between the two germline ends. CDR3 length: 14 amino acids.

The rearrangement uses TRBV29-1 and TRBJ1-1, with D perhaps TRBD1 (5 bases). The CDR3 spans 13 residues. V lost 7 bases, J lost 2 bases, and 14 bases lay in between. Germline-derived CDR1 and CDR2 are SQVTM and ANQGSEA. CDR3 region: CSAGGRGNTEAFF. The CDR3 DNA follows: TGCAGCGCCGGAGGGAGGGGAAACACTGAAGCTTTCTTT. The full variable domain, its missing parts supplied by reference TRBV29-1 and TRBJ1-1, is SAVISQKPSRDICQRGTSLTIQCQVDSQVTMMFWYRQQPGQSLTLIATANQGSEATYESGFVIDKFPISRPNLTFSTLTVSNMSPEDSSIYLCSAGGRGNTEAFFGQGTRLTVV.

This chain uses TRBV5-1 with TRBJ1-4; TRBD1 might be the D (6 bases). Germline V gene lookup returns CDR1 SGHRS and CDR2 YFSETQ. Trimming removed 4 bases at V and 6 bases at J, with 16 bases between. This CDR3 is built from 15 residues. CDR3 residues: CASSPRGKGDEKLFF. For the CDR3, the DNA is TGCGCCAGCAGCCCCAGAGGGAAGGGGGATGAAAAACTGTTTTTT.

This clonotype was counted a few times. The V and J genes are TRBV28 and TRBJ2-7, with D perhaps matching TRBD1 (5 bases). Between the trimmed V and J ends, which lost 6 bases and 3 bases, there was a span of 9 bases. CDR1 MDHEN and CDR2 SYDVKM come from the germline V gene. The CDR3 consists of 12 residues. CDR3 sequence reads: CASSQTVYEQYV. DNA for the CDR3: TGTGCCAGCAGCCAGACAGTCTACGAGCAGTACGTC.

DNA for the CDR3: TGTGCCAGCAGTATCTCAGGGGGAATGGATGGCTACACCTTC. Its translation: CASSISGGMDGYTF. The chain joins TRBV7-3 to TRBJ1-2, with 7 bases lining up with TRBD1. The CDR3 extends over 14 amino acids. Germline CDR1 is SGHTA and CDR2 is FQGTGA. V lost 6 bases and J lost 6; bases outside the gene matches: 10.

The gene calls are TRBV12-5 and TRBJ1-5; no reliable D call. Trimming took 9 bases from V and 7 from J, leaving 22 bases between them. Germline V gene sequence: CDR1 LGHNT, CDR2 FRNRAP. The CDR3 runs to 15 residues. Here the CDR3 reads CASCRDWAVGQPQHF. The CDR3 DNA reads TGTGCTAGCTGTAGAGACTGGGCAGTTGGACAGCCCCAGCATTTT.

The chain carries TRBV4-3 and TRBJ1-2; D unclear. This CDR3 has 13 amino acids. Trimming took 4 bases from V and 6 from J, leaving 12 bases between them. Germline values: CDR1 LGHNA, CDR2 YSLEER. Written as DNA, the CDR3 is TGCGCCAGCAGCCCCTCGGACGGGAATGGCTACACCTTC. Translating it yields CASSPSDGNGYTF.

The chain carries TRBV12-5 and TRBJ2-5; D is possibly TRBD1 (6 bases). V was shortened by 1 base and J by 4 bases, with 16 bases between the two germline ends. The CDR3 runs 16 residues. The germline CDR1 and CDR2 sequences are LGHNT and FRNRAP. The CDR3 region is CASGLGTGTLGETQYF. Here the CDR3 DNA reads TGTGCTAGTGGTTTGGGTACCGGGACATTGGGAGAGACCCAGTACTTC.

J is TRBJ2-3 and V is TRBV4-1; 7 bases are shared with TRBD2. Germline V gene lookup returns CDR1 MGHRA and CDR2 YSYEKL. The length of the CDR3 is 15 residues. After removal of 0 bases from V and 5 bases from J, the junction contained 5 bases not matched to a gene. The chain's CDR3 is CASSQDRGGVDTQYF. The CDR3, as DNA: TGCGCCAGCAGCCAAGATCGTGGGGGGGTAGATACGCAGTATTTT.